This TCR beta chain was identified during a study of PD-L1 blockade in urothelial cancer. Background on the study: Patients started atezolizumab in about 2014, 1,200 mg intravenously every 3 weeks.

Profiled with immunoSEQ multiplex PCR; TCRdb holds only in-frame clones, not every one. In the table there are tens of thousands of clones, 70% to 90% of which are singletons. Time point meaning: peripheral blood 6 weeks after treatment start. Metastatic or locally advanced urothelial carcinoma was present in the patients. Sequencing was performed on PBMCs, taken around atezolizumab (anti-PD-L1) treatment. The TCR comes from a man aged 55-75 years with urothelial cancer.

In nucleotides, the CDR3 is TGTGCCAGCAGCTTGAAAGGGGCAGGGAGGTCAAACATTCAGTACTTC. It yields the protein CASSLKGAGRSNIQYF. The chain joins TRBV5-6 to TRBJ2-4, with D perhaps matching TRBD2 (6 bases). This CDR3 has 16 amino acids. V was trimmed by 1 base and J by 6 bases, leaving 17 bases between them. The V gene's germline CDR1 is SGHDT and CDR2 YYEEEE. Supplemented by reference TRBV5-6 and TRBJ2-4, the full variable domain reads DAGVTQSPTHLIKTRGQQVTLRCSPKSGHDTVSWYQQALGQGPQFIFQYYEEEERQRGNFPDRFSGHQFPNYSSELNVNALLLGDSALYLCASSLKGAGRSNIQYFGAGTRLSVL.